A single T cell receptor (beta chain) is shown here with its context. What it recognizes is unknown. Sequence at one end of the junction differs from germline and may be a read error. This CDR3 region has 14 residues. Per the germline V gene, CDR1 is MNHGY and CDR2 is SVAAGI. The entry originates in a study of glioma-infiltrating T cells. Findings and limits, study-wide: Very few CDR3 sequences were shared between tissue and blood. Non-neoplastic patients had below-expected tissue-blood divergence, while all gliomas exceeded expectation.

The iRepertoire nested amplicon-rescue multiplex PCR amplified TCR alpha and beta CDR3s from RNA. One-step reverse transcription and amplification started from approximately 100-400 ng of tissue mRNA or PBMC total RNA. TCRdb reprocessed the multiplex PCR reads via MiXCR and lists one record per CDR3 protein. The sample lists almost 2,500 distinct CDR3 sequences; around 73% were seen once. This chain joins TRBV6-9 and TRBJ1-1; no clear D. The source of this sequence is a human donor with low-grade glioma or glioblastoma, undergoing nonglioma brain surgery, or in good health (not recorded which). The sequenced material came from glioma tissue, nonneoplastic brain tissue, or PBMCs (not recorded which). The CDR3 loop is CAGSYPPEHSEAFF. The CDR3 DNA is TGTGCCGGCAGTTACCCTCCGGAACACTCTGAAGCTTTCTTT.